Given below is one T cell receptor (beta chain) in context. This sample is part of a study of blood T cell repertoires in COVID-19. Profiling relied on immunoSEQ multiplex PCR, and the TCRdb table lists in-frame clones only, not all of them. The sample yields 150,000 to 180,000 clones, less than 95% seen once. Per germline, CDR1 SQVTM and CDR2 ANQGSEA. Trimming took 2 bases from V and 4 from J; bases not matched to a gene: 2. The length of the CDR3 is 13 residues. The clonotype originates from a man aged 45-65 years with acute or convalescent COVID-19. This chain links TRBV29-1 with TRBJ2-7, with 10 nucleotides matching TRBD1. The source material was peripheral blood. Here the CDR3 reads CSVERDRGYEQYF. For the CDR3, the DNA is TGCAGCGTTGAAAGGGACAGGGGTTACGAGCAGTACTTC.